The 14 T cell receptor beta chains in this list originate from one sample, sequenced in a study of identifying expanded T cells in peripheral blood. The method was immunoSEQ multiplex PCR; TCRdb's version includes in-frame clones alone and lacks a portion of them. This sample has around 100,000 clones, with more than 70% found just once. The sequenced sample consisted of blood. All receptors derive from a person aged 18 to 70 in good health.

This clone was counted a single time. The rearrangement links TRBV6-5 to TRBJ2-7; D unresolved. CDR3 length: 13 residues. The V end lost 6 bases, the J end lost 2 bases, and 11 bases lay between the germline ends. CDR1 is MNHEY, CDR2 SVGAGI, per germline. The CDR3 DNA sequence: TGTGCCAGCAGCCCGGTGGGCCCCTACGAGCAGTACTTC. This translates into CASSPVGPYEQYF.

V and J are TRBV6-5 and TRBJ1-1; D is possibly TRBD1 (5 bases). The CDR3 is made up of 15 amino acids. The germline V and J ends were trimmed by 6 bases and 4 bases, with 18 bases remaining between them. Germline V CDR1 and CDR2: MNHEY, SVGAGI. CDR3 sequence (DNA): TGTGCCAGCAGCCTCACGGGACGGTCAGGCACTGAAGCTTTCTTT. It yields the protein CASSLTGRSGTEAFF.

This chain connects TRBV5-1 to TRBJ1-3; a possible D gene is TRBD1 (5 bases). V was trimmed by 0 bases and J by 6 bases, leaving 13 bases between them. Germline CDR1 SGHRS, CDR2 YFSETQ. This CDR3 spans 15 amino acids. The CDR3: CASSLVVGPENTIYF. The DNA of the CDR3 is TGCGCCAGCAGCTTGGTTGTGGGGCCGGAAAACACCATATATTTT.

This sequence joins TRBV5-1 and TRBJ2-7, with 8 bases aligning to TRBD2. V dropped 2 bases and J dropped 2; count of bases not matched to a gene: 6. Germline V gene lookup returns CDR1 SGHRS and CDR2 YFSETQ. This CDR3 has 15 amino acids. CDR3 DNA: TGCGCCAGCAGCTTCGGGGGGGCCGAGACCTACGAGCAGTACTTC. This sequence encodes CASSFGGAETYEQYF. The full variable domain, with the rest looked up from reference TRBV5-1 and TRBJ2-7, is KAGVTQTPRYLIKTRGQQVTLSCSPISGHRSVSWYQQTPGQGLQFLFEYFSETQRNKGNFPGRFSGRQFSNSRSEMNVSTLELGDSALYLCASSFGGAETYEQYFGPGTRLTVT.

This sequence joins TRBV9 and TRBJ2-2, with TRBD1 as a possible D gene (6 bases). The V end lost 1 base, the J end lost 4 bases, and 17 bases lay between the germline ends. This CDR3 has 17 residues. Germline-derived CDR1 and CDR2 are SGDLS and YYNGEE. The CDR3 spells CASSVRVGQGRTGELFF. Written as DNA, the CDR3 is TGTGCCAGCAGCGTAAGGGTCGGGCAGGGGCGCACCGGGGAGCTGTTTTTT.

CDR3 sequence (DNA): TGTGCCAGCAGCCTTGACAGACTCACTGAAGCTTTCTTT. This sequence encodes CASSLDRLTEAFF. The chain uses TRBV14 and TRBJ1-1; weak D call: TRBD1 (5 bases). The germline V and J ends were trimmed by 4 bases and 4 bases, with 10 bases remaining between them. Germline V lookup: CDR1 SGHDN, CDR2 FVKESK. There are 13 residues in the CDR3.

The chain carries TRBV6-5 and TRBJ2-7; unclear D gene. The germline V gene encodes CDR1 MNHEY and CDR2 SVGAGI. V lost 0 bases and J lost 6, with 3 bases in between. The CDR3 has 11 residues. The CDR3 spells CASSYSVEQYF. DNA of the CDR3: TGTGCCAGCAGTTACTCGGTCGAGCAGTACTTC.

This clone was found once. V and J are TRBV7-2 and TRBJ2-2; TRBD1 is a possible D gene (6 bases). The germline CDR1 and CDR2 sequences are SGHTA and FQGNSA. This CDR3 is built from 14 residues. The ends were cut back, 9 bases at V and 3 bases at J, with 14 bases in the middle. CDR3 DNA sequence: TGTGCCAGAGGGGGTGGGAGCGACACCGGGGAGCTGTTTTTT. Its translation: CARGGGSDTGELFF. Combining the CDR3 with reference TRBV7-2 and TRBJ2-2 gives the whole variable domain GAGVSQSPSNKVTEKGKDVELRCDPISGHTALYWYRQSLGQGLEFLIYFQGNSAPDKSGLPSDRFSAERTGGSVSTLTIQRTQQEDSAVYLCARGGGSDTGELFFGEGSRLTVL.

The genes are TRBV6-5 and TRBJ2-1, with a weak D call TRBD2 (5 bases). V was trimmed by 10 bases and J by 4 bases, leaving 14 bases between them. Germline CDR1 and CDR2: MNHEY and SVGAGI. CDR3 length equals 13 residues. As DNA, the CDR3 is TGTGCCATCATTAGCGTATCATACAATGAGCAGTTCTTC. Translating gives CAIISVSYNEQFF.

This chain connects TRBV5-1 to TRBJ2-1, with D perhaps TRBD2 (5 bases). Trimming took 3 bases from V and 5 from J, leaving 15 bases between them. The V gene's germline CDR1 is SGHRS and CDR2 YFSETQ. This CDR3 contains 15 residues. CDR3 nucleotides: TGCGCCAGCAGCTCTCGGGAAATCGGGAACAATGAGCAGTTCTTC. Protein: CASSSREIGNNEQFF.

The chain carries TRBV6-5 and TRBJ1-3, with a tentative D call TRBD1 (6 bases). Trimming took off 4 bases at V and 6 bases at J, with 13 bases between the two ends. Germline lookup yields CDR1 MNHEY and CDR2 SVGAGI. This CDR3 is built from 14 residues. The CDR3 here is CASSWSGEENTIYF. CDR3 bases: TGTGCCAGCAGTTGGTCAGGGGAGGAAAACACCATATATTTT.

The chain couples TRBV9 to TRBJ2-7; the D gene could be TRBD1 or TRBD2 (5 bases each). Germline V lookup: CDR1 SGDLS, CDR2 YYNGEE. The CDR3 loop spans 14 amino acids. V was cut by 0 bases and J by 3 bases, with 10 bases left in between. The DNA for the CDR3 is TGTGCCAGCAGCGTAGGAGGGCAGGGCTACGAGCAGTACTTC. As protein: CASSVGGQGYEQYF. The full variable domain, in which reference TRBV9 and TRBJ2-7 provide the parts outside the CDR3, is DSGVTQTPKHLITATGQRVTLRCSPRSGDLSVYWYQQSLDQGLQFLIQYYNGEERAKGNILERFSAQQFPDLHSELNLSSLELGDSALYFCASSVGGQGYEQYFGPGTRLTVT.

The chain combines TRBV5-6 with TRBJ1-1; TRBD1 matches 7 bases. V was pared by 0 bases and J by 0 bases, with 5 bases of the junction left unmatched. The germline CDR1 and CDR2 sequences are SGHDT and YYEEEE. The CDR3 contains 16 residues. CDR3 in DNA: TGTGCCAGCAGCTTGGATCCGGACAGGATGAACACTGAAGCTTTCTTT. Its translation: CASSLDPDRMNTEAFF.

J is TRBJ2-5 and V is TRBV2, with D uncertain. CDR3 length: 13 residues. The germline gives CDR1 SNHLY, CDR2 FYNNEI. Trimming stripped 4 bases from V and 5 bases from J, with 11 bases between. CDR3 in amino acids: CASSADGLETQYF. The CDR3 bases are TGTGCCAGCAGTGCCGATGGGCTGGAGACCCAGTACTTC.